This T cell receptor (beta chain) was captured by sequencing in a study of cytotoxic CD8 clonotypes in ibrutinib-treated CLL. Germline assignment: CDR1 LGHNA and CDR2 YSLEER. CDR3 length equals 17 residues. Trimming cost V 0 bases and J 5 bases; bases outside gene matches: 6. A 1 in 200,000 to 1 in 1 million T cell depth was the sequencing target. Libraries were prepared by immunoSEQ multiplex PCR; TCRdb keeps only in-frame clonotypes and omits some of them. The sample contains 120,000 to 150,000 clones, 80% to 95% of which appear only once. The receptor's source is a human donor with chronic lymphocytic leukemia. The specimen was PBMCs, collected after 12 months of ibrutinib treatment. V usage is TRBV4-3 and J usage is TRBJ1-6; 8 bases agree with TRBD1. This CDR3 reads CASSQERTGYNNSPLHF. In nucleotides, the CDR3 is TGCGCCAGCAGCCAAGAAAGGACAGGGTACAATAATTCACCCCTCCACTTT.